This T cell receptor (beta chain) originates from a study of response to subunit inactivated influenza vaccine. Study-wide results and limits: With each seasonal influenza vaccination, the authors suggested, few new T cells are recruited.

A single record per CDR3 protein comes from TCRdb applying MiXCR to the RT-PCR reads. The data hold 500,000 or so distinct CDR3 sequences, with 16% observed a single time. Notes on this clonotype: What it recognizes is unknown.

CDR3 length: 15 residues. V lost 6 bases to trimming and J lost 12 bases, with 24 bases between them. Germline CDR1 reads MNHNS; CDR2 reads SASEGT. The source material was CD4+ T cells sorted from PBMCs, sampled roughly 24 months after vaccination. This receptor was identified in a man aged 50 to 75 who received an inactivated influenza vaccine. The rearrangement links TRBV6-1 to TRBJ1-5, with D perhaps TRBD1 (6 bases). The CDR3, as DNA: TGTGCCAGCAGAGCGCCGGGGACACGAACAGGGTACCAGCATTTT. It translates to CASRAPGTRTGYQHF.